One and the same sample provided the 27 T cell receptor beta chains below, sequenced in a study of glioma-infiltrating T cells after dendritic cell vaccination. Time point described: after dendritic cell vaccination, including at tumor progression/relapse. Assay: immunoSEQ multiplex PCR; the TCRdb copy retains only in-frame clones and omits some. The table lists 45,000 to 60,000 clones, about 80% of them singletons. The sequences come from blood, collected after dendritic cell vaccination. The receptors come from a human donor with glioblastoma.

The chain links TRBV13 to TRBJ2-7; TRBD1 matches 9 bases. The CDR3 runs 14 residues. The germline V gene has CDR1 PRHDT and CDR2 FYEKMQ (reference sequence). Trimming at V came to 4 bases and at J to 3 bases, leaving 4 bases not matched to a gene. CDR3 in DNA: TGTGCCAGCAGCTCGGGACAGGGAGACTACGAGCAGTACTTC. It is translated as CASSSGQGDYEQYF.

CDR3 bases: TGTGCCTGGAGTTGGCGGGGAAGCTCCTACGAGCAGTACTTC. As protein: CAWSWRGSSYEQYF. The chain is built from TRBV30 and TRBJ2-7; tentative D call: TRBD2 (6 bases). Germline assignment: CDR1 GTSNPN and CDR2 SVGIG (reference sequence). The CDR3 is 14 amino acids. V dropped 2 bases and J dropped 0 bases, with 11 bases sitting between them. Filled out from reference TRBV30 and TRBJ2-7, the complete variable domain reads SQTIHQWPATLVQPVGSPLSLECTVEGTSNPNLYWYRQAAGRGLQLLFYSVGIGQISSEVPQNLSASRPQDRQFILSSKKLLLSDSGFYLCAWSWRGSSYEQYFGPGTRLTVT.

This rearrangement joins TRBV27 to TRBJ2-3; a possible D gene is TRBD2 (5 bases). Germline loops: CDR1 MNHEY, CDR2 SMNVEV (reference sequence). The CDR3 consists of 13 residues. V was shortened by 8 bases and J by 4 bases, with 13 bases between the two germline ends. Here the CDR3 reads CASVPLSADTQYF. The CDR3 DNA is TGTGCCAGCGTCCCCCTTAGCGCAGATACGCAGTATTTT.

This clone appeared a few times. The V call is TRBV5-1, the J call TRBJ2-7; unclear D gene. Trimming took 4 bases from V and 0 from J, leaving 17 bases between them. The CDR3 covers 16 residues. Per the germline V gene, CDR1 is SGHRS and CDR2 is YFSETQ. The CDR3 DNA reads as TGCGCCAGCAGCCCACTGCAGGCTGCTAACTCCTACGAGCAGTACTTC. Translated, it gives CASSPLQAANSYEQYF. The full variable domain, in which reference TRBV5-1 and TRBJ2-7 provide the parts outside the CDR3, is KAGVTQTPRYLIKTRGQQVTLSCSPISGHRSVSWYQQTPGQGLQFLFEYFSETQRNKGNFPGRFSGRQFSNSRSEMNVSTLELGDSALYLCASSPLQAANSYEQYFGPGTRLTVT.

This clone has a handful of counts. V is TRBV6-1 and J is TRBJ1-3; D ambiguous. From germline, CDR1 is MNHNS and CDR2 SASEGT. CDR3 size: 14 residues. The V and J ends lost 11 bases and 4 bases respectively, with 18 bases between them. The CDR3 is CAGTLGREGNTIYF. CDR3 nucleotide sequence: TGTGCCGGAACCTTAGGACGGGAGGGAAACACCATATATTTT.

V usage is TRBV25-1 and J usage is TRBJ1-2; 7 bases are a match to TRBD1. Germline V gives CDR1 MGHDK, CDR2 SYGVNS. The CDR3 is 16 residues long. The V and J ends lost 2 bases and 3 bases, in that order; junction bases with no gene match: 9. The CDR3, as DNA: TGTGCCAGCAGTGAAAATTTTCGGACAGGTGACTATGGCTACACCTTC. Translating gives CASSENFRTGDYGYTF.

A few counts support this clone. The CDR3: CASTHLAGGPYIEQFF. DNA for the CDR3: TGTGCCAGCACCCACCTAGCGGGGGGGCCGTATATTGAGCAGTTCTTC. V and J are TRBV5-5 and TRBJ2-1; 12 nucleotides match TRBD2. The CDR3 is 16 amino acids. Germline V gives CDR1 SGHKS, CDR2 YYEKEE (reference sequence). V shed 6 bases and J 9 bases; nucleotides not matched to a gene: 13.

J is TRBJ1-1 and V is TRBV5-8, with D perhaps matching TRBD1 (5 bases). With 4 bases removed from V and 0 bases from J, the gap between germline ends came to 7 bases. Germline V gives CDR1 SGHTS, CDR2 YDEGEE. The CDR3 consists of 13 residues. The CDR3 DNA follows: TGTGCCAGCAGCCCGGACATGAACACTGAAGCTTTCTTT. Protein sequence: CASSPDMNTEAFF.

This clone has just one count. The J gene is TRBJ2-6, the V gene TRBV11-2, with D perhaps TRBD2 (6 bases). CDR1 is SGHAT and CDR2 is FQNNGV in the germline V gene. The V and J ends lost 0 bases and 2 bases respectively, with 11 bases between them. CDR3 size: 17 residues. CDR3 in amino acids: CASSLDAGGAGANVLTF. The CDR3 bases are TGTGCCAGCAGCTTAGATGCCGGGGGTGCTGGGGCCAACGTCCTGACTTTC.

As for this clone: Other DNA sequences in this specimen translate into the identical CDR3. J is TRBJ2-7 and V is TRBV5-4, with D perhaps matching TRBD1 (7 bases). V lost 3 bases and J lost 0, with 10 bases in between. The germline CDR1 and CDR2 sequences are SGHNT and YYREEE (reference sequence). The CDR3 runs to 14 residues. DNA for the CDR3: TGTGCCAGCAGCTGGCGGGACAGCTCCTACGAGCAGTACTTC. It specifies CASSWRDSSYEQYF.

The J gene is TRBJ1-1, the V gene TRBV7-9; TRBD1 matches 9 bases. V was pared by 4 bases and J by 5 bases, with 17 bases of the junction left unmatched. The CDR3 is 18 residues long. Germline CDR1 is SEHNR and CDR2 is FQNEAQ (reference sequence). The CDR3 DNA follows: TGTGCCAGCAGCTCTCATACAGGGGGCGAGACTCAGAGGACTGAAGCTTTCTTT. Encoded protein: CASSSHTGGETQRTEAFF.

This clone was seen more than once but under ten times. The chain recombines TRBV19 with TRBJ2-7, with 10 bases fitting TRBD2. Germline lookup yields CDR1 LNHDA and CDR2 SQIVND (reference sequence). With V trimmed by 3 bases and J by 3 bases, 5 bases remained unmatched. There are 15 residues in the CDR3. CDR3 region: CASSIGAGGRYEQYF. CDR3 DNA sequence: TGTGCCAGTAGTATTGGAGCGGGGGGGCGCTACGAGCAGTACTTC.

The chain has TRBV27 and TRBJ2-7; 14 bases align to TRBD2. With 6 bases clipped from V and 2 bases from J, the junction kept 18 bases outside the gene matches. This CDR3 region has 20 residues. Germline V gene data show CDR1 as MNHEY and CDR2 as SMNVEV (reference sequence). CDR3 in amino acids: CASRPHRRGLAGVGTYEQYF. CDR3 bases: TGTGCCAGCAGACCTCACCGAAGGGGACTAGCGGGGGTAGGCACCTACGAGCAGTACTTC.

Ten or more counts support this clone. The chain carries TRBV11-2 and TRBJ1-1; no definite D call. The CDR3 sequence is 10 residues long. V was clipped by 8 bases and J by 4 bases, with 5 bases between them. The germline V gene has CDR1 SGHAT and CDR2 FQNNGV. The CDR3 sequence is CASRGTEAFF. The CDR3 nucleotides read TGTGCCAGCCGCGGCACTGAAGCTTTCTTT.

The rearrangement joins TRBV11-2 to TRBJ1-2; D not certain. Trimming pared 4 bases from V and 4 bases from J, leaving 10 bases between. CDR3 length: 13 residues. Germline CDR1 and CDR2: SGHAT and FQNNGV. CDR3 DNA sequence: TGTGCCAGCAGCTATGGGCCTGTCTATGGCTACACCTTC. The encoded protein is CASSYGPVYGYTF.

The CDR3 nucleotides are TGTGCCAGCAGCTTGACAGGGGATACAGATACGCAGTATTTT. Its translation: CASSLTGDTDTQYF. The rearrangement links TRBV5-4 to TRBJ2-3, with 7 nucleotides matching TRBD1. V lost 1 base, J lost 3 bases, and 2 bases stayed unmatched. The CDR3 is 14 amino acids. Germline CDR1 and CDR2: SGHNT and YYREEE (reference sequence). Supplemented by reference TRBV5-4 and TRBJ2-3, the full variable domain reads ETGVTQSPTHLIKTRGQQVTLRCSSQSGHNTVSWYQQALGQGPQFIFQYYREEENGRGNFPPRFSGLQFPNYSSELNVNALELDDSALYLCASSLTGDTDTQYFGPGTRLTVL.

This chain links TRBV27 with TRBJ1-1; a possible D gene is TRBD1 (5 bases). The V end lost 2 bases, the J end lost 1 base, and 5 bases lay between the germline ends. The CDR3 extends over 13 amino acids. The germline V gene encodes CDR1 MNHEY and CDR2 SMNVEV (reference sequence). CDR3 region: CASSLTGNTEAFF. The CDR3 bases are TGTGCCAGCAGTTTAACAGGGAACACTGAAGCTTTCTTT.

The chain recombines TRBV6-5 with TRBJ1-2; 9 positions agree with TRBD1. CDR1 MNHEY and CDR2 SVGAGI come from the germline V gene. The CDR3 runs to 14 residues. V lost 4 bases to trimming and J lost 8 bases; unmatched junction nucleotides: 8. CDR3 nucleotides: TGTGCCAGCAGTTTAGGGACAGGGCTATGGGGCTACACCTTC. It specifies CASSLGTGLWGYTF.

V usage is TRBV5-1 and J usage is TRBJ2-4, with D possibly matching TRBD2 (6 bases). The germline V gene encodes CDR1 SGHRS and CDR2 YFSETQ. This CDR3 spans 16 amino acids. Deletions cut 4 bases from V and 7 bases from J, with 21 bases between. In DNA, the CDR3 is TGCGCCAGCAGCCCAGGGACTCCGGGGTTTCTGAACATTCAGTACTTC. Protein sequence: CASSPGTPGFLNIQYF.

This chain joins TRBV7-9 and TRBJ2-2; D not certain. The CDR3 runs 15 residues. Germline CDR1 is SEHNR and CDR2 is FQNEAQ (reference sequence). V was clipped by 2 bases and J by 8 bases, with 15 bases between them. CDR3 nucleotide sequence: TGTGCCAGCAGCTTATCGTCCGTCCTATTGGGGGAGCTGTTTTTT. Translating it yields CASSLSSVLLGELFF.

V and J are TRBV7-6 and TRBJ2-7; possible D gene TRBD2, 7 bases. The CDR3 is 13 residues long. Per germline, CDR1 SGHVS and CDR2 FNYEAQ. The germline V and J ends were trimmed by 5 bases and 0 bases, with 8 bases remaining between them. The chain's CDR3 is CASSRGASYEQYF. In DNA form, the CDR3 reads TGTGCCAGCAGCCGGGGGGCCTCCTACGAGCAGTACTTC.

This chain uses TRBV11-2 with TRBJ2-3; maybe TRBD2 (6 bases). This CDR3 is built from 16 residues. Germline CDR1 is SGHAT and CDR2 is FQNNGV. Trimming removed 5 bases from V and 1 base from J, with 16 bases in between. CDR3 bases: TGTGCCAGCAGCCCCGAGATCCAGCGGGGCACAGATACGCAGTATTTT. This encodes CASSPEIQRGTDTQYF.

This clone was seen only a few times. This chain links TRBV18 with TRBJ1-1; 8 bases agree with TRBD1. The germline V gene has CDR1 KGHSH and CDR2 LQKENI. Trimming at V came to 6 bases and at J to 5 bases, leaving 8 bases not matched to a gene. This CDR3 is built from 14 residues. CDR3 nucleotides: TGTGCCAGCTCGGTCGGACAGGGAGGGACTGAAGCTTTCTTT. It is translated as CASSVGQGGTEAFF.

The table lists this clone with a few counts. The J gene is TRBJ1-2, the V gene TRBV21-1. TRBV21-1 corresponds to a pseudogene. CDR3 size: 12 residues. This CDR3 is CASSNENYGYTF. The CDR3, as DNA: TGTGCCAGCAGCAACGAGAACTATGGCTACACCTTC.

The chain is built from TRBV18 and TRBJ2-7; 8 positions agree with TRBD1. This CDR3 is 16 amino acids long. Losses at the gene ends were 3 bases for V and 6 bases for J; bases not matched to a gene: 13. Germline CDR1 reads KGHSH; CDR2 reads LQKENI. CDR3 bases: TGTGCCAGCTCACCGATATCGGGACAGGATGTTTTCGAGCAGTACTTC. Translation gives CASSPISGQDVFEQYF.

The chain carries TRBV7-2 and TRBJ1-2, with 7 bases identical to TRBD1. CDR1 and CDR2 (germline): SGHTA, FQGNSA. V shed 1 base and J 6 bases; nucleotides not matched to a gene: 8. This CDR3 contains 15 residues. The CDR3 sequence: CASSLVLPTGDGYTF. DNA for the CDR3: TGTGCCAGCAGCTTAGTCCTCCCTACAGGGGATGGCTACACCTTC.

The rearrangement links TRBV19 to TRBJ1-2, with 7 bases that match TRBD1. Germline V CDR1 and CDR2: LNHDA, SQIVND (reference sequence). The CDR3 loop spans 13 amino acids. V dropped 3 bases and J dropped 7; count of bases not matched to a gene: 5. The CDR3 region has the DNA TGTGCCAGTAGTATTGACAGGGAAAGTGGCTACACCTTC. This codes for CASSIDRESGYTF. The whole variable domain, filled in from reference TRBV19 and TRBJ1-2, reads DGGITQSPKYLFRKEGQNVTLSCEQNLNHDAMYWYRQDPGQGLRLIYYSQIVNDFQKGDIAEGYSVSREKKESFPLTVTSAQKNPTAFYLCASSIDRESGYTFGSGTRLTVV.